The T cell receptor beta chain described here comes from a study of monozygotic twins with inflammatory bowel disease. The CDR3 runs to 16 residues. Looked up from germline, CDR1 is DFQATT and CDR2 is SNEGSKA (reference sequence). Following a re-call of the 5' RACE reads, TCRdb has one entry per CDR3 protein and lacks DNA. The sample has around 190,000 distinct CDR3 sequences. The receptor's source is a human donor with ulcerative colitis or Crohn's disease, or a healthy co-twin of an affected twin (not recorded which). The sequencing input was blood. V is TRBV20-1 and J is TRBJ1-6; TCRdb outputs TRBD1, but without DNA this stays unchecked. The CDR3 loop is CSARVSRGSYNSPLHF.